The present entry profiles one T cell receptor (beta chain) with its context. Its antigen is currently not known. No much larger clonotype is one base removed from it; base qualities were not supplied. The collaborating institutions used their own protocols to collect whole blood in K2EDTA tubes. For TCRbeta analysis, collaborators shipped samples in one of three forms: frozen whole blood, isolated PBMCs, or DNA extracted from either of those sample types. This specimen belongs to a study of blood T cell repertoires in COVID-19 (TCRdb year 2020). Background on the whole study: The collaborator samples originated in the United States, Italy and Spain and spanned the acute and convalescent phases of COVID-19. The prospective study material was composed of cDNA or gDNA derived from T cells, B-cell-depleted T cells, or PBMCs. The dataset comprised deeply sampled blood TCRbeta repertoires from subjects exposed to, actively infected with, or recovered from COVID-19. The repertoires were released in a freely available public database meant as a resource for research on the immune response to SARS-CoV-2. Samples came from the ongoing ImmuneRACE study (first 160 participants) plus 1,254 subjects from 6 global collaborators. A de-identified subject ID, COVID-19 status, age in years and sex were almost always included in the sample metadata. HLA class I and class II types, where available, came from metadata supplied by the sample provider rather than from assay-based typing.

Overall study results and their limits: The amount of clinical and demographic metadata varied by source and participant and was provided uncurated.

TCRbeta CDR3 regions were amplified from genomic DNA by means of the immunoSEQ Assay, a bias-controlled multiplex PCR. The published analysis was carried out like this. Within the assay, amplification of reference gene primers was used to estimate how many nucleated cells each sample contained. To quantify the absolute abundance of each unique TCRbeta CDR3 rearrangement, sequence reads were collapsed and filtered. For each sample, productive Simpson clonality was calculated as the square root of Simpson's diversity index across productive rearrangements. TCRdb took over this immuneACCESS table, retaining in-frame rearrangements with V and J assigned. Such tables are incomplete; in checked studies, under half of the missing clones stem from an unresolved V gene, and the remainder is unexplained. The V and J calls and the clone size are those of that table, but D and trimming were determined from the DNA. The sample table contains 450,000 to 500,000 clones; only one count was recorded for approximately 83% of them. The ten largest clones represent 3% to 4% of the sample.

The germline V gene (reference sequence) specifies LNHDA as CDR1 and SQIVND as CDR2. The germline V end is reduced by 3 bases and the J end by 0 bases; junction bases left unmatched: 4. From the cysteine up to the phenylalanine, the CDR3 has a length of 16 residues. Here the CDR3 DNA is all that survives: 48 bases in frame from base 1. Sequenced input: peripheral blood. In this chain, TRBV19 is recombined with TRBJ1-2; 10 central bases correspond to TRBD1. The sequence was obtained from a human donor in a cohort sampled during active COVID-19. At the DNA level, the sequence is TGTGCCAGTAGTATGAGGGACAGGGGAGCTAACTATGGCTACACCTTC. It translates to CASSMRDRGANYGYTF.